The 28 T cell receptor beta chains reported below all come from one sample, sequenced in a study of T cells in Graves' hyperthyroidism and ophthalmopathy. RNA transcripts gave rise to amplified TCR beta CDR3 regions. In the first-round RT-PCR of the TCR CDR3, the HTBI primer set was used. TCRdb itself ran the multiplex PCR reads through MiXCR, one entry per CDR3 protein. Of around 500,000 distinct CDR3 sequences in the sample, approximately 15% were seen once. Sequencing input: blood. The receptors were sampled from a woman between 18 and 29 years old with Graves' hyperthyroidism.

This clonotype was counted a few times. The chain couples TRBV11-2 to TRBJ2-6, with D possibly matching TRBD1 (8 bases). The CDR3 is made up of 17 amino acids. CDR1 and CDR2 (germline): SGHAT, FQNNGV. With 4 bases removed from V and 0 bases from J, the gap between germline ends came to 13 bases. CDR3: CASSSDREGSGANVLTF. The DNA of the CDR3 is TGTGCCAGCAGCTCGGACAGGGAGGGCTCTGGGGCCAACGTCCTGACTTTC.

This clonotype has just a few counts. This chain links TRBV19 with TRBJ2-2, with D maybe TRBD2 (6 bases). This CDR3 comprises 16 residues. CDR1 is LNHDA and CDR2 is SQIVND in the germline V gene (reference sequence). Trimming cost V 5 bases and J 3 bases, with 16 bases left between them. The CDR3 protein is CASSPRWGDDTGELFF. CDR3 coding DNA: TGTGCCAGTAGTCCGCGTTGGGGGGACGACACCGGGGAGCTGTTTTTT.

The chain links TRBV19 to TRBJ1-5; no firm D call. The CDR3 spans 16 residues. Per the germline V gene, CDR1 is LNHDA and CDR2 is SQIVND (reference sequence). V was pared by 7 bases and J by 5 bases, with 21 bases between. For the CDR3, the DNA is TGTGCCAGTAACCGTGGCCCCTTAAGTTTGTATCAGCCCCAGCATTTT. It translates to CASNRGPLSLYQPQHF.

This clonotype was seen more than once but under ten times. The V call is TRBV11-2, the J call TRBJ1-4; TRBD1 agrees at 10 bases. Looked up from germline, CDR1 is SGHAT and CDR2 is FQNNGV. This CDR3 has 15 amino acids. Losses at the gene ends were 4 bases for V and 7 bases for J; bases not matched to a gene: 6. The CDR3 bases are TGTGCCAGCAGCTCCGGGACAGGGGCCGCTGAAAAACTGTTTTTT. Translated: CASSSGTGAAEKLFF.

This clonotype was observed many times. The chain links TRBV9 to TRBJ2-1, with 9 bases lining up with TRBD2. The length of the CDR3 is 15 residues. The junction had 10 bases not matched to a gene; V was cut back by 3 bases and J by 9 bases. Germline values: CDR1 SGDLS, CDR2 YYNGEE. The CDR3 region is CASSGAGTSRPEQFF. CDR3 nucleotides: TGTGCCAGCAGCGGCGCCGGGACTAGCCGTCCTGAGCAGTTCTTC.

In this sample, this clonotype turned up many times. V usage is TRBV30 and J usage is TRBJ1-1, with D unclear. The V end lost 4 bases, the J end lost 3 bases, and 15 bases lay between the germline ends. CDR1 is GTSNPN, CDR2 SVGIG, per germline (reference sequence). The CDR3 is 14 residues long. This chain's CDR3 is CAWTPGLEDTEAFF. The CDR3 nucleotides read TGTGCCTGGACCCCGGGATTAGAGGACACTGAAGCTTTCTTT.

About this clonotype itself: Mismatch with germline at one junction end may stem from a read error. The chain carries TRBV7-8 and TRBJ2-2; D ambiguous. The germline CDR1 and CDR2 sequences are SGHVS and FQNEAQ. This CDR3 has 17 residues. In DNA, the CDR3 is TGTGCCAGCGGCTTGATGTGGGGTCCTCCTAACACCGGGGAGCTGTTTTTT. Translated, it gives CASGLMWGPPNTGELFF.

This clonotype was detected ten times or more. The V gene is TRBV12-3 or TRBV12-4, the J gene TRBJ2-7, with 7 nucleotides matching TRBD1. This CDR3 spans 16 amino acids. The J segment lost 0 bases and the V segment lost 3 bases, leaving 8 bases of the junction unmatched. CDR3 in amino acids: CASSFSGQVISYEQYF. CDR3 DNA sequence: TGTGCCAGCAGTTTTTCTGGACAGGTAATCTCCTACGAGCAGTACTTC.

This clonotype occurred a few times. The V and J genes are TRBV20-1 and TRBJ2-5; 7 bases are shared with TRBD1. Germline V gene sequence: CDR1 DFQATT, CDR2 SNEGSKA (reference sequence). V trimming: 0 bases; J trimming: 5 bases; junction bases outside the gene matches: 0. This CDR3 is built from 12 residues. Here the CDR3 DNA reads TGCAGTGCTAGAGAGGACAGGGAGACCCAGTACTTC. This translates into CSAREDRETQYF.

The sample holds many counts of this clonotype. The V gene is TRBV6-6, the J gene TRBJ2-3; 7 bases map to TRBD2. The trim removed 0 bases at V and 3 bases at J, leaving 15 bases unmatched. Germline-derived CDR1 and CDR2 are MNHNY and SVGAGI (reference sequence). The CDR3 has 19 residues. The CDR3 DNA reads as TGTGCCAGCAGTTACTCGATTAGTGGCGGGAGTCATTTGACAGATACGCAGTATTTT. Amino acid sequence: CASSYSISGGSHLTDTQYF.

This clonotype was counted only a few times. The chain is built from TRBV4-2 and TRBJ2-1; D is possibly TRBD2 (5 bases). V lost 1 base to trimming and J lost 7 bases, with 20 bases between them. The CDR3 extends over 17 amino acids. The germline gives CDR1 LGHNA, CDR2 YNFKEQ. The CDR3 is CASSQVGRAGRGNEQFF. The DNA for the CDR3 is TGTGCCAGCAGCCAAGTTGGACGGGCGGGTCGGGGTAATGAGCAGTTCTTC.

This clonotype was counted many times. This chain joins TRBV7-3 and TRBJ2-3; the match to TRBD2 covers 10 bases. CDR1 is SGHTA, CDR2 FQGTGA, per germline. With V trimmed by 4 bases and J by 2 bases, 6 bases remained unmatched. The CDR3 spans 16 residues. The CDR3 DNA reads TGTGCCAGCAGCTACCTAGCGGGAGTCCCCACAGATACGCAGTATTTT. Amino acid sequence: CASSYLAGVPTDTQYF.

This clonotype was counted a few times. V is TRBV5-1 and J is TRBJ1-1; D uncertain. The germline V and J ends were trimmed by 4 bases and 4 bases, with 14 bases remaining between them. Germline V CDR1 and CDR2: SGHRS, YFSETQ. CDR3 length: 14 residues. The CDR3 loop is CASSTGPSGTEAFF. The CDR3 DNA reads TGCGCCAGCAGCACTGGCCCCTCGGGCACTGAAGCTTTCTTT.

This clonotype was counted a few times. This chain connects TRBV20-1 to TRBJ1-6; D possibly corresponds to TRBD1 (6 bases). CDR1 is DFQATT and CDR2 is SNEGSKA in the germline V gene (reference sequence). Deletions cut 4 bases from V and 6 bases from J, with 19 bases between. The CDR3 sequence is 16 residues long. The CDR3 here is CSATSPPRGFNSPLHF. The CDR3 coding sequence is TGCAGTGCTACTTCCCCCCCCAGGGGATTTAATTCACCCCTCCACTTT.

The V and J genes are TRBV28 and TRBJ1-2; D might be TRBD1 (5 bases). This CDR3 spans 13 amino acids. Germline V gene data show CDR1 as MDHEN and CDR2 as SYDVKM. V gave up 6 bases and J gave up 0 bases, with 8 bases separating them. The CDR3 region has the DNA TGTGCCAGCAGAAAACAGGCTAACTATGGCTACACCTTC. Translation gives CASRKQANYGYTF.

This clonotype showed up many times. The V call is TRBV5-1, the J call TRBJ2-3, with 7 bases lining up with TRBD2. The CDR3 length is 15 residues. Germline V gives CDR1 SGHRS, CDR2 YFSETQ. Trimming removed 1 base from V and 2 bases from J; junction bases left unmatched: 4. The CDR3 sequence is CASSLSSGDTDTQYF. CDR3 nucleotides: TGCGCCAGCAGCTTGTCTAGCGGAGACACAGATACGCAGTATTTT.

Here the CDR3 DNA reads TGCGCCAGCAGCTTAACAGGGGGCTTTGTAGATACGCAGTATTTT. Its protein is CASSLTGGFVDTQYF. The rearrangement joins TRBV5-1 to TRBJ2-3; TRBD1 aligns across 9 bases. Germline assignment: CDR1 SGHRS and CDR2 YFSETQ. This CDR3 region has 15 residues. Trimming at V came to 2 bases and at J to 5 bases, leaving 6 bases not matched to a gene.

This clonotype was detected ten times or more. This chain joins TRBV6-5 and TRBJ1-1; D is uncertain. Germline V lookup: CDR1 MNHEY, CDR2 SVGAGI. This CDR3 has 16 residues. With 4 bases removed from V and 0 bases from J, the gap between germline ends came to 15 bases. The CDR3 DNA is TGTGCCAGCAGTTCCTCTCGGGCCCGCTTGAACACTGAAGCTTTCTTT. It yields the protein CASSSSRARLNTEAFF.

In its sample, this clonotype was seen once. Since the CDR3 does not end with the conserved phenylalanine or tryptophan, this likely comes from a read error. The chain is built from TRBV25-1 and TRBJ1-1; D gene ambiguous. V lost 7 bases, J lost 1 base, and 7 bases lay in between. This CDR3 contains 12 residues. Germline V gene lookup returns CDR1 MGHDK and CDR2 SYGVNS. The CDR3 loop is CASTTGNTEAFS. The CDR3 nucleotides read TGTGCCAGCACCACGGGGAACACTGAAGCTTTCTCT.

Many counts were recorded for this clonotype. The rearrangement joins TRBV7-9 to TRBJ2-5, with D perhaps matching TRBD1 (6 bases). CDR3 length: 17 amino acids. Trimming pared 5 bases from V and 1 base from J, leaving 20 bases between. Looked up from germline, CDR1 is SEHNR and CDR2 is FQNEAQ (reference sequence). The CDR3 protein is CASSRMGTTRIQETQYF. As DNA, the CDR3 is TGTGCCAGCAGCCGAATGGGGACAACTAGAATCCAAGAGACCCAGTACTTC.

Many counts were recorded for this clonotype. The CDR3 sequence is CASGLIQGAAGYTF. The CDR3 DNA follows: TGCGCCAGCGGATTAATACAGGGGGCGGCTGGCTACACCTTC. V is TRBV5-1 and J is TRBJ1-2, with 9 bases that match TRBD1. This CDR3 is 14 amino acids long. Germline V gene data show CDR1 as SGHRS and CDR2 as YFSETQ. V was clipped by 7 bases and J by 7 bases; unmatched bases: 11.

This clonotype has a count of ten or more. V and J are TRBV12-3 or TRBV12-4 and TRBJ1-1, with 8 bases fitting TRBD1. V dropped 6 bases and J dropped 0; count of bases not matched to a gene: 6. The CDR3 totals 15 residues. DNA for the CDR3: TGTGCCAGCAGCCACAGGGGGAACATGAACACTGAAGCTTTCTTT. Its translation is CASSHRGNMNTEAFF.

This clonotype was counted ten times or more. This chain links TRBV11-2 with TRBJ2-7; 11 bases match TRBD1. CDR3 size: 18 residues. Trimming cost V 4 bases and J 3 bases; bases outside gene matches: 14. The germline V gene encodes CDR1 SGHAT and CDR2 FQNNGV. The CDR3 region has the DNA TGTGCCAGCAGCTCGCCGGGGACAGGGGGGTCGTGGTACTACGAGCAGTACTTC. This translates into CASSSPGTGGSWYYEQYF.

This clonotype was counted between two and nine times. The chain combines TRBV5-1 with TRBJ2-1; no reliable D call. There are 12 residues in the CDR3. Germline V gene lookup returns CDR1 SGHRS and CDR2 YFSETQ. Trimming took 4 bases from V and 4 from J, leaving 6 bases between them. Here the CDR3 DNA reads TGCGCCAGCAGCCACAATTACAATGAGCAGTTCTTC. This gives the protein CASSHNYNEQFF.

This clonotype came up many times. The J gene is TRBJ1-1, the V gene TRBV12-3 or TRBV12-4; D perhaps matches TRBD1 (5 bases). The CDR3 length is 13 residues. V was clipped by 2 bases and J by 5 bases, with 9 bases between them. This chain's CDR3 is CASSLKGYTEAFF. The DNA of the CDR3 is TGTGCCAGCAGTTTAAAGGGGTATACTGAAGCTTTCTTT.

In its sample, this clonotype was seen many times. The chain recombines TRBV7-3 with TRBJ2-3; TRBD2 matches at 7 bases. The CDR3 consists of 16 residues. Germline values: CDR1 SGHTA, CDR2 FQGTGA. Losses at the gene ends were 5 bases for V and 4 bases for J; bases not matched to a gene: 12. CDR3 amino acids: CASSPGWAGEADTQYF. The CDR3 DNA sequence: TGTGCCAGCAGCCCGGGGTGGGCGGGAGAGGCAGATACGCAGTATTTT.

V gene TRBV14 combines with J gene TRBJ1-2; D ambiguous. Looked up from germline, CDR1 is SGHDN and CDR2 is FVKESK. This CDR3 has 15 residues. The V end lost 1 base, the J end lost 4 bases, and 13 bases lay between the germline ends. CDR3 region: CASSQAPGSSYGYTF. CDR3 nucleotide sequence: TGTGCCAGCAGCCAAGCCCCGGGGTCTAGCTATGGCTACACCTTC.

The chain employs TRBV5-5 and TRBJ2-5; 9 positions match TRBD1. V lost 4 bases to trimming and J lost 7 bases; unmatched junction nucleotides: 8. Germline V gene lookup returns CDR1 SGHKS and CDR2 YYEKEE (reference sequence). This CDR3 is built from 14 residues. CDR3 sequence reads: CASSPRDRDTTQYF. The CDR3 bases are TGTGCCAGCAGCCCCCGGGACAGGGATACGACCCAGTACTTC.